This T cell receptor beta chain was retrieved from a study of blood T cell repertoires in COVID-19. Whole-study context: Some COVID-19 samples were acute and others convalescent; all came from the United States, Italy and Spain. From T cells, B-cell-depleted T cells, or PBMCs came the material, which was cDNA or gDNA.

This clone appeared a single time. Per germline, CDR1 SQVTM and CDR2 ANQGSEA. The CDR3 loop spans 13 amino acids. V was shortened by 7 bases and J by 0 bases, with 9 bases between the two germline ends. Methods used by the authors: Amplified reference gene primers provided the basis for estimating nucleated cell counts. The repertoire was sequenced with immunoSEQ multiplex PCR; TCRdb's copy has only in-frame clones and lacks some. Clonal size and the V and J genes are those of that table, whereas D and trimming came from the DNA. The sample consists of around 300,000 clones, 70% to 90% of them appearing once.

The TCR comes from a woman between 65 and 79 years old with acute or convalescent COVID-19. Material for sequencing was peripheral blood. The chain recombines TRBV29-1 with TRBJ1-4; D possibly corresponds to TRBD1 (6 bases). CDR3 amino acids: CSADSATNEKLFF. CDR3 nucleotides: TGCAGCGCGGACAGTGCAACTAATGAAAAACTGTTTTTT.